The subject of this entry is one TCR beta chain. Once RNA had been extracted, it was reverse transcribed into cDNA to act as the sequencing template. TCRdb keeps only in-frame clones here, not all; method: immunoSEQ multiplex PCR. The sample contains roughly 210,000 clones, less than 50% of which appear only once. These data come from a study of CD8+ T cells in alopecia areata. Looking at the study overall: Treated patients took oral tofacitinib at 5 to 10 mg twice daily.

Treatment: oral pan-JAK inhibitor, 5-10 mg twice daily. The source of this sequence is a human donor with alopecia areata. Material: CD4+ T cells sorted from blood, obtained at approximately week 36, from a patient treated with tofacitinib.

The CDR3 nucleotides are TGTGCCAGCACGGGACTAGCGGGAGATGGTACCGGGGAGCTGTTTTTT. Translated: CASTGLAGDGTGELFF. This rearrangement joins TRBV9 to TRBJ2-2, with 14 positions matching TRBD2. Losses at the gene ends were 6 bases for V and 5 bases for J; bases not matched to a gene: 6. The germline gives CDR1 SGDLS, CDR2 YYNGEE. This CDR3 comprises 16 residues.